Sequencing of this T cell receptor (beta chain) was carried out in a study of Graves' ophthalmopathy and Graves' hyperthyroidism (dated by TCRdb to between 2018 and 2020). About the full investigation: Peripheral blood samples were taken at the time of initial diagnosis, before any treatment was given. The study used TCR beta repertoire signatures to distinguish Graves' ophthalmopathy from Graves' hyperthyroidism and to predict progression to ophthalmopathy. Following sampling, methimazole starting at 30 mg daily was administered to hyperthyroidism patients, and high-dose intravenous methylprednisolone was administered to ophthalmopathy patients. In more than five hyperthyroidism patients, the T-cell repertoires found in thyroid tissue were compared with those found in blood. In total, some 140 blood samples were TCR-sequenced: approximately 42 ophthalmopathy, about 75 hyperthyroidism and some 17 hyperthyroidism-to-ophthalmopathy patients. An independent validation cohort was composed of 18 hyperthyroidism patients and 15 to 17 patients who later progressed from hyperthyroidism to ophthalmopathy. To explore V-J signatures that distinguish ophthalmopathy from hyperthyroidism, a discovery set of roughly 98 patients was enrolled, made up of 43 with ophthalmopathy and 55 to 65 with stable hyperthyroidism.

For repertoire sequencing, the TCR beta CDR3 regions were amplified from RNA transcripts. A first-round RT-PCR used HTBI primers with the Qiagen OneStep RT-PCR kit, followed by a second-round multiplex PCR, size selection and purification. Libraries were sequenced paired-end with 100 bp reads on an Illumina HiSeq2000. In the authors' own workflow: SOAPnuke was used for read processing, and reads with adapters, uncalled bases, a mean Phred below 15, or no exact constant-primer or identifier match were discarded. COPE v1.2.5 was used to merge high-quality paired reads. Unique nucleotide sequences were defined as clonotypes and aligned to IMGT TRB V, D and J references using MiTCR v1.1. The analysis was limited to V-J combinations with a frequency above 0.0001, which together covered approximately 99% of repertoires. A TCR clonal expansion and chaos score per V-J combination was defined as the ratio of F50 clonal expansion to chaos observed in the TCRdist matrix. Welch's t-statistics and random forest were used to reduce the features to 13 V-J combinations, which were then used as input to a naive Bayes classifier. Thyroid-blood repertoire similarity was quantified with the Morisita-Horn index. TCRdb trimmed public reads at Q25 via fastp, called clones via MiXCR and kept in-frame beta chains. When rows share a CDR3 protein, they turn into one entry using the most common DNA and genes. The V and J calls follow TCRdb's processing rather than the paper's. Within this sample are 500,000 to 800,000 distinct CDR3 sequences, with roughly 41% of them counted one time only. The ten most abundant clones make up more than 3% of the sample.

About this clonotype itself: The specificity of this receptor is unknown. Base qualities are not recorded, but no much larger clone differs from it by a single base.

What the authors observed across the whole study: Ophthalmopathy was separated from stable hyperthyroidism by the 13-signature model with 87.88% sensitivity and approximately 84% specificity in cross-validation and with 80%/75% in the test set. In validation, the model predicted ophthalmopathy progression with 70.59% sensitivity and approximately 72% specificity; some twelve predicted patients were CT-confirmed with GO in a median of 6.5 months. Most of the expanded thyroid clonotypes with a frequency above 0.001 were also detected in blood, and it was suggested that the thyroid immune response may be reflected by blood repertoires. No statistical method was used to predetermine the sample size, and group allocation was not hidden from the investigators.

Ophthalmopathy patients were characterized by moderately to severely active disease, a Clinical Activity Score of at least 3, a NOSPECS grade of at least 4, and a disease duration under 3 months. Patients with other autoimmune diseases, uncontrolled infections, pregnancy or lactation were excluded. Diagnosis relied on clinical symptoms, serum thyroxine, TRAb, thyroid ultrasound and orbital computed tomography. Using Ficoll-Paque density gradient centrifugation, PBMCs were isolated from approximately 11 ml of fresh peripheral blood. Total RNA was extracted with Trizol reagent and quality-checked on an Agilent 2100 Bioanalyzer. The sequence derives from an adult man with Graves' ophthalmopathy. Material: peripheral blood.

The DNA sequence is given as TGTGCCAGTTCGCAGGGGTTTAACACTGAAGCTTTCTTT. It specifies CASSQGFNTEAFF. Rearrangement joined TRBV25-1 to TRBJ1-1; TRBD1 is a possible D gene, resting on 6 matching bases. The CDR3 contains 13 residues, cysteine and phenylalanine counted. Just the 39-base CDR3 DNA is kept, in frame starting at base 1. CDR1 and CDR2 (MGHDK, SYGVNS) derive from the germline V gene. Trimming removed 9 bases from V and 2 bases from J, leaving 13 bases between the germline ends.